One TCR beta chain is described in this entry. These data originate in a study of blood T cell repertoires in COVID-19. Across the whole study: Spain, Italy and the United States supplied samples that represented acute and convalescent COVID-19. Nucleic acid was either cDNA or gDNA, and it came from T cells, B-cell-depleted T cells, or PBMCs.

Under the authors' procedure: Using reference gene primer amplification, nucleated cell counts were estimated. Using immunoSEQ multiplex PCR, the repertoire was profiled, and TCRdb retains in-frame clones only, with some absent. V, J and clone size are taken as reported in that table, and D and trimming were inferred from the DNA itself. The sample has about 310,000 clones, more than 75% seen once. In germline, CDR1 is SEHNR, CDR2 FQNEAQ (reference sequence). The V and J ends lost 5 bases and 4 bases, in that order; junction bases with no gene match: 4. This CDR3 is 13 amino acids long. The sequence derives from a man in his 70s with acute or convalescent COVID-19. The chain recombines TRBV7-9 with TRBJ1-2; 7 bases are shared with TRBD1. Sequencing input: peripheral blood. For the CDR3, the DNA is TGTGCCAGCAGCCCGGCAGGGGGCTATGGCTACACCTTC. It specifies CASSPAGGYGYTF.